This T cell receptor (beta chain) appears in the sequencing data of a study of response to subunit inactivated influenza vaccine. Overall study results and limits: Each seasonal flu vaccination may recruit only limited new T cells, authors suggested.

Germline values: CDR1 GTSNPN, CDR2 SVGIG (reference sequence). The V and J ends lost 2 bases and 3 bases, in that order; junction bases with no gene match: 5. The CDR3 is 14 amino acids. This clonotype appeared many times. Its antigen is currently unknown. TCRdb independently ran MiXCR on the RT-PCR reads; one entry per CDR3 protein. The sample holds hundreds of thousands of distinct CDR3 sequences, 7.5% to 8.5% seen once. The chain couples TRBV30 to TRBJ2-3; the match to TRBD2 covers 7 bases. The sample here was PBMCs from blood, taken about 24 months after vaccination. The receptor was isolated from a man aged 50-75 years who received an inactivated influenza vaccine. CDR3 DNA sequence: TGTGCCTGGAGTAGAGGGCGGGGGACAGATACGCAGTATTTT. Amino acids: CAWSRGRGTDTQYF. Supplemented by reference TRBV30 and TRBJ2-3, the full variable domain reads SQTIHQWPATLVQPVGSPLSLECTVEGTSNPNLYWYRQAAGRGLQLLFYSVGIGQISSEVPQNLSASRPQDRQFILSSKKLLLSDSGFYLCAWSRGRGTDTQYFGPGTRLTVL.